These 23 T cell receptor beta chains originate from one sample sequenced in a study of blood T cell repertoires in COVID-19. Data came from immunoSEQ multiplex PCR; TCRdb stores just in-frame clones and leaves some out. The sample gives around 370,000 clones, more than 70% of which show up once; roughly 1.2% is in the top ten. Source material: PBMCs or T cells enriched from blood (not recorded which). These receptors were collected from a woman under 30 who had recovered from COVID-19.

The rearrangement uses TRBV28 and TRBJ1-1; 7 nucleotides agree with TRBD1. This CDR3 comprises 17 residues. The trim removed 5 bases at V and 4 bases at J, leaving 16 bases unmatched. From germline, CDR1 is MDHEN and CDR2 SYDVKM. CDR3 sequence (DNA): TGTGCCAGCAGTCGAGGGCCGAGGGGGCTTTTGAGCACTGAAGCTTTCTTT. Protein: CASSRGPRGLLSTEAFF.

This clone was found a few times. The CDR3 DNA sequence: TGTGCCAGCAGCGACATGACAGGAAGGAACACTGAAGCTTTCTTT. Amino acid sequence: CASSDMTGRNTEAFF. The chain combines TRBV9 with TRBJ1-1; the D gene is possibly TRBD1 (6 bases). Germline V CDR1 and CDR2: SGDLS, YYNGEE. The V and J ends lost 3 bases and 1 base respectively, with 13 bases between them. This CDR3 is built from 15 residues.

This chain links TRBV6-2 or TRBV6-3 with TRBJ2-7, with 7 bases identical to TRBD1. Per germline, CDR1 MNHEY and CDR2 SVGEGT. CDR3 length equals 14 residues. Trimming took 6 bases from V and 0 from J; bases not matched to a gene: 5. In nucleotides, the CDR3 is TGTGCCAGCAGCTCCGGGACAGCCTCCTACGAGCAGTACTTC. Protein: CASSSGTASYEQYF.

The rearrangement uses TRBV7-2 and TRBJ2-1; possibly TRBD2 for D (7 bases). Trimming stripped 0 bases from V and 0 bases from J, with 9 bases between. The CDR3 is 16 amino acids. Per germline, CDR1 SGHTA and CDR2 FQGNSA. The CDR3, as DNA: TGTGCCAGCAGCTTAGCGGGGGGGCCCTCCTACAATGAGCAGTTCTTC. Residues: CASSLAGGPSYNEQFF.

The rearrangement joins TRBV5-1 to TRBJ2-1; TRBD1 might be the D (5 bases). V was shortened by 0 bases and J by 2 bases, with 12 bases between the two germline ends. This CDR3 contains 16 residues. Germline values: CDR1 SGHRS, CDR2 YFSETQ. In nucleotides, the CDR3 is TGCGCCAGCAGCTTGGCCCAGGGAATCCCCTACAATGAGCAGTTCTTC. Amino acids: CASSLAQGIPYNEQFF.

The rearrangement joins TRBV12-5 to TRBJ1-1; 10 bases are shared with TRBD1. The germline V gene encodes CDR1 LGHNT and CDR2 FRNRAP. There are 14 residues in the CDR3. With 1 base clipped from V and 4 bases from J, the junction kept 0 bases outside the gene matches. CDR3 protein: CASGLGDRGTEAFF. Written as DNA, the CDR3 is TGTGCTAGTGGTTTGGGGGACAGGGGCACTGAAGCTTTCTTT.

The chain uses TRBV28 and TRBJ2-7; the D gene is possibly TRBD2 (5 bases). The CDR3 runs 14 residues. The V end lost 2 bases, the J end lost 4 bases, and 12 bases lay between the germline ends. Germline loops: CDR1 MDHEN, CDR2 SYDVKM. The CDR3 coding sequence is TGTGCCAGCAGTTTACGCCCCGGCGGGTACGAGCAGTACTTC. This translates into CASSLRPGGYEQYF.

This clone was seen only a few times. The V gene is TRBV14, the J gene TRBJ2-5; tentatively, D is TRBD2 (5 bases). This CDR3 region has 16 residues. CDR1 and CDR2 from the germline V gene are SGHDN and FVKESK. Trimming took off 0 bases at V and 5 bases at J, with 16 bases between the two ends. CDR3 DNA: TGTGCCAGCAGCCAAGATGGCCGGGGTTATAGGGAGACCCAGTACTTC. Translated: CASSQDGRGYRETQYF.

The chain combines TRBV6-4 with TRBJ1-2; D unresolved. Deletions cut 3 bases from V and 4 bases from J, with 9 bases between. CDR1 and CDR2 (germline): MRHNA, SNTAGT. The CDR3 sequence is 13 residues long. DNA for the CDR3: TGTGCCAGCAGTGAGCGGCAGACCTATGGCTACACCTTC. Translation gives CASSERQTYGYTF.

J is TRBJ1-2 and V is TRBV14; 7 nucleotides align to TRBD1. The V gene's germline CDR1 is SGHDN and CDR2 FVKESK. This CDR3 is 15 amino acids long. The ends lost 1 base at V and 4 bases at J; junction bases unmatched: 6. The CDR3 sequence: CASSQAWQGVYGYTF. The CDR3 coding sequence is TGTGCCAGCAGCCAAGCTTGGCAGGGGGTCTATGGCTACACCTTC.

This sequence joins TRBV19 and TRBJ2-1, with D possibly being TRBD2 (5 bases). The CDR3 consists of 13 residues. Trimming cost V 6 bases and J 0 bases, with 6 bases left between them. CDR1 and CDR2 from the germline V gene are LNHDA and SQIVND (reference sequence). In DNA, the CDR3 is TGTGCCAGTAGCCGGGGCTCCTACAATGAGCAGTTCTTC. Translation gives CASSRGSYNEQFF.

The V call is TRBV11-2, the J call TRBJ1-3; D uncertain. The CDR3 is 15 amino acids. Between the trimmed V and J ends, which lost 0 bases and 3 bases, there was a span of 9 bases. Germline loops: CDR1 SGHAT, CDR2 FQNNGV. DNA of the CDR3: TGTGCCAGCAGCTTAGACGGGTTCCTTGGAAACACCATATATTTT. Its translation is CASSLDGFLGNTIYF. Complete variable domain (other parts from reference TRBV11-2 and TRBJ1-3): EAGVAQSPRYKIIEKRQSVAFWCNPISGHATLYWYQQILGQGPKLLIQFQNNGVVDDSQLPKDRFSAERLKGVDSTLKIQPAKLEDSAVYLCASSLDGFLGNTIYFGEGSWLTVV.

This chain links TRBV24-1 with TRBJ1-5; 8 nucleotides align to TRBD1. V lost 5 bases, J lost 4 bases, and 9 bases stayed unmatched. The germline CDR1 and CDR2 sequences are KGHDR and SFDVKD. The CDR3 is made up of 16 amino acids. The CDR3 reads CATSASRQGRNQPQHF. The CDR3 coding sequence is TGTGCCACCAGTGCCTCCCGACAGGGGAGAAATCAGCCCCAGCATTTT.

The rearrangement joins TRBV13 to TRBJ1-1; D remains ambiguous. Germline assignment: CDR1 PRHDT and CDR2 FYEKMQ (reference sequence). V was trimmed by 5 bases and J by 1 base, leaving 17 bases between them. This CDR3 is 16 amino acids long. The CDR3 coding sequence is TGTGCCAGCAGCCCCCGCTTGGGCAGAAAGAACACTGAAGCTTTCTTT. Translating gives CASSPRLGRKNTEAFF.

The chain has TRBV29-1 and TRBJ1-2; the D gene is possibly TRBD1 (6 bases). The CDR3 is made up of 11 amino acids. Per germline, CDR1 SQVTM and CDR2 ANQGSEA. The V gene lost 4 bases and the J gene lost 6 bases, with 9 bases spanning the gap. CDR3 residues: CSVGRGDGYTF. The DNA for the CDR3 is TGCAGCGTTGGCAGGGGAGATGGCTACACCTTC. The full variable domain, with the rest looked up from reference TRBV29-1 and TRBJ1-2, is SAVISQKPSRDICQRGTSLTIQCQVDSQVTMMFWYRQQPGQSLTLIATANQGSEATYESGFVIDKFPISRPNLTFSTLTVSNMSPEDSSIYLCSVGRGDGYTFGSGTRLTVV.

This rearrangement joins TRBV10-3 to TRBJ2-3; unclear D gene. The CDR3 loop spans 11 amino acids. Trimming took off 11 bases at V and 2 bases at J, with 8 bases between the two ends. Germline CDR1 is ENHRY and CDR2 is SYGVKD. The CDR3 nucleotides read TGTGCCTCGGGTACCACAGATACGCAGTATTTT. The encoded protein is CASGTTDTQYF.

The chain carries TRBV4-1 and TRBJ2-3; perhaps TRBD2 as D (6 bases). Germline V gene lookup returns CDR1 MGHRA and CDR2 YSYEKL. Trimming shortened V by 0 bases and J by 2 bases, and 18 bases separated the two germline ends. The CDR3 totals 18 residues. This CDR3 is CASSQDGAAGIPTDTQYF. CDR3 nucleotides: TGCGCCAGCAGCCAAGATGGCGCGGCGGGGATACCCACAGATACGCAGTATTTT.

The chain employs TRBV5-4 and TRBJ1-1, with TRBD1 matching over 7 bases. After removal of 6 bases from V and 2 bases from J, the junction contained 4 bases not matched to a gene. The germline V gene has CDR1 SGHNT and CDR2 YYREEE (reference sequence). The CDR3 contains 13 residues. The CDR3 nucleotides are TGTGCCAGCACTTACAGGGGCAACACTGAAGCTTTCTTT. This codes for CASTYRGNTEAFF. The entire variable domain, with the rest obtained from reference TRBV5-4 and TRBJ1-1, is as follows: ETGVTQSPTHLIKTRGQQVTLRCSSQSGHNTVSWYQQALGQGPQFIFQYYREEENGRGNFPPRFSGLQFPNYSSELNVNALELDDSALYLCASTYRGNTEAFFGQGTRLTVV.

The gene calls are TRBV9 and TRBJ1-1; 7 nucleotides align to TRBD1. Germline CDR1 and CDR2: SGDLS and YYNGEE. Trimming removed 3 bases from V and 3 bases from J; junction bases left unmatched: 5. The length of the CDR3 is 14 residues. CDR3 nucleotides: TGTGCCAGCAGCGGACGGACAGGCGACACTGAAGCTTTCTTT. It encodes CASSGRTGDTEAFF.

The genes are TRBV5-4 and TRBJ2-2; D might be TRBD2 (6 bases). Looked up from germline, CDR1 is SGHNT and CDR2 is YYREEE (reference sequence). The CDR3 loop spans 13 amino acids. Trimming stripped 2 bases from V and 6 bases from J, with 8 bases between. CDR3 amino acids: CASSFGEAGELFF. CDR3 nucleotide sequence: TGTGCCAGCAGCTTCGGGGAGGCCGGGGAGCTGTTTTTT.

V is TRBV27 and J is TRBJ2-7; tentative D call: TRBD1 (5 bases). V dropped 7 bases and J dropped 3 bases, with 19 bases sitting between them. The CDR3 sequence is 15 residues long. CDR1 is MNHEY, CDR2 SMNVEV, per germline (reference sequence). CDR3 DNA: TGTGCCAGCACTCAAAGGTGGGGCGAAGGCTACGAGCAGTACTTC. Translated: CASTQRWGEGYEQYF.

The CDR3, as DNA: TGTGCCAGCAGCTCGACAAGCCCAAGCTACAATGAGCAGTTCTTC. This codes for CASSSTSPSYNEQFF. The rearrangement uses TRBV7-8 and TRBJ2-1; the D is unclear. Trimming cost V 4 bases and J 3 bases, with 13 bases left between them. The CDR3 runs to 15 residues. CDR1 is SGHVS, CDR2 FQNEAQ, per germline.

This clone was picked up a small number of times. The V gene is TRBV28, the J gene TRBJ1-6, with TRBD1 as a possible D gene (6 bases). From germline, CDR1 is MDHEN and CDR2 SYDVKM. V lost 5 bases and J lost 9, with 14 bases in between. CDR3 length: 14 residues. CDR3 DNA: TGTGCCAGCAGTGCCGGGACAAATATTTCACCCCTCCACTTT. Its translation: CASSAGTNISPLHF.